The following is a TCR beta chain sequence with its context. Antigen specificity is unknown. The data are from a study of identical twins. Findings and limits, study-wide: Memory repertoires showed no such pattern, whereas abundant cord blood beta clonotypes carried fewer insertions. Surplus twin overlap in beta out-of-frame sequences was less pronounced.

The CDR3 sequence is 14 residues long. The V gene lost 2 bases and the J gene lost 3 bases, with 11 bases spanning the gap. TCRdb reprocessed the 5' RACE reads via MiXCR and lists one record per CDR3 protein. Seen here are 470,000 or so distinct CDR3 sequences, less than 25% observed once, and the top ten hold just under 3%. These sequences were also reported in another study, on T cells expressing NK-cell markers. That report adds: CD3+CD56+NKG2C+, CD3+CD56+NKG2C- and CD3+CD56-NKG2C+ T cells, once sorted, supplied the TCR beta repertoires.

This clonotype was sampled from a young woman in good health. The sample taken for sequencing was CD4+ T cells sorted from blood. The V call is TRBV12-3 or TRBV12-4, the J call TRBJ2-7; perhaps TRBD2 as D (6 bases). The CDR3 DNA sequence: TGTGCCAGCAGTTTACGCGGCGGGGACTACGAGCAGTACTTC. Translated: CASSLRGGDYEQYF.